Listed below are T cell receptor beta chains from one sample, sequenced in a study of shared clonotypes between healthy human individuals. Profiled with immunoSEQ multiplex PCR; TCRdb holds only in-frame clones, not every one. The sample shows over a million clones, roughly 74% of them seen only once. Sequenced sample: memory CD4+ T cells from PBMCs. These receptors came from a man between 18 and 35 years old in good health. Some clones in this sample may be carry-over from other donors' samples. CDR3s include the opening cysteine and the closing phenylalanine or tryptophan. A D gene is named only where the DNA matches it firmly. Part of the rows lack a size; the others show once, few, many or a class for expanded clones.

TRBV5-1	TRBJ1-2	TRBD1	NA	TGCGCCAGCAGCTTGTTTTCAGGGGGCGTCGGCTATGGCTACACCTTC	CASSLFSGGVGYGYTF
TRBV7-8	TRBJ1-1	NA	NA	TGTGCCAGCAGTCTTCGACAGGAGGTAATGAACACTGAAGCTTTCTTT	CASSLRQEVMNTEAFF
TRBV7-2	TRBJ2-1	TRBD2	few	TGTGCCAGCAGCTTAGCCGGGAGGGCCCATGAGCAGTTCTTC	CASSLAGRAHEQFF
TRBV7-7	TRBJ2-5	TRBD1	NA	TGTGCCAGCAGCCTAGACAGGGGTCTCAGGGAGACCCAGTACTTC	CASSLDRGLRETQYF
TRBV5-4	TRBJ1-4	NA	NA	TGTGCCAGCAGCTTGGGTGCGGGACTGAAGAATGAAAAACTGTTTTTT	CASSLGAGLKNEKLFF
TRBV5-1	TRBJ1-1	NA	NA	TGCGCCAGCAGCTTGGTGGGGGCCAGTGAAGCTTTCTTT	CASSLVGASEAFF
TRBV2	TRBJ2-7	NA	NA	TGTGCCAGCAGTGTCTACGAGCAGTACTTC	CASSVYEQYF
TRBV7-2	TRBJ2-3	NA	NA	TGTGCCAGCAGCCAACACTCAGCGCTCCCAGATACGCAGTATTTT	CASSQHSALPDTQYF
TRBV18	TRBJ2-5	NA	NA	TGTGCCAGCTCACCTTACCAAGAGACCCAGTACTTC	CASSPYQETQYF
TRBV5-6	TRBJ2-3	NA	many	TGTGCCAGCAGCTTGAACACAGATACGCAGTATTTT	CASSLNTDTQYF
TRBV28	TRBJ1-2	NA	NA	TGTGCCAGCAGTTTAAGGCAGTATGGCTACACCTTC	CASSLRQYGYTF
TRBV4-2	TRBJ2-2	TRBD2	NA	TGTGCCAGCAGCCAAGGACTAGCAGCGAACACCGGGGAGCTGTTTTTT	CASSQGLAANTGELFF
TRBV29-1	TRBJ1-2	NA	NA	TGCAGCGTTGTGCGACAGTATGGCTACACCTTC	CSVVRQYGYTF
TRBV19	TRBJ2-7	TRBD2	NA	TGTGCCAGTAGTATAGAGGCCGCTAGCGGGAGTCCCTACGAGCAGTACTTC	CASSIEAASGSPYEQYF
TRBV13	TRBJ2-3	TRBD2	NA	TGTGCCAGCAGCTTAATAGGGACTAGCGGGAAGACTAGCACAGATACGCAGTATTTT	CASSLIGTSGKTSTDTQYF
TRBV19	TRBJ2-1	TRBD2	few	TGTGCCAGTAGTATAAGCGGGAGGGCCTACAATGAGCAGTTCTTC	CASSISGRAYNEQFF
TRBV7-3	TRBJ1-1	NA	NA	TGTGCCAGCAGCTCACAGGGTGGGAACACTGAAGCTTTCTTT	CASSSQGGNTEAFF
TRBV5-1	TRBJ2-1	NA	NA	TGCGCCAGCAGCTTGGGTCGAGCGGTCTACAATGAGCAGTTCTTC	CASSLGRAVYNEQFF
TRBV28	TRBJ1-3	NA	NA	TGTGCCAGCAGCTCAGCAGGGGTTTCTGGAAACACCATATATTTT	CASSSAGVSGNTIYF